This T cell receptor beta chain stems from a study of PD-1 and CTLA-4 blockade in melanoma. Using immunoSEQ multiplex PCR, the repertoire was profiled, and TCRdb retains in-frame clones only, with some absent. This sample has 25,000 to 35,000 clones, with approximately 90% found just once. The CDR3 totals 17 residues. In germline, CDR1 is MRHNA, CDR2 SNTAGT. The ends lost 2 bases at V and 6 bases at J; junction bases unmatched: 11. The chain combines TRBV6-4 with TRBJ1-1; 11 bases line up with TRBD1. This sequence originates from a human donor with melanoma. Source: CD8+ T cells from peripheral blood, taken from a patient given anti-PD-1 treatment. CDR3 nucleotides: TGTGCCAGCAGTGACCCTCTCGGACAGGGGGCAGGTGCTGAAGCTTTCTTT. Translating gives CASSDPLGQGAGAEAFF.